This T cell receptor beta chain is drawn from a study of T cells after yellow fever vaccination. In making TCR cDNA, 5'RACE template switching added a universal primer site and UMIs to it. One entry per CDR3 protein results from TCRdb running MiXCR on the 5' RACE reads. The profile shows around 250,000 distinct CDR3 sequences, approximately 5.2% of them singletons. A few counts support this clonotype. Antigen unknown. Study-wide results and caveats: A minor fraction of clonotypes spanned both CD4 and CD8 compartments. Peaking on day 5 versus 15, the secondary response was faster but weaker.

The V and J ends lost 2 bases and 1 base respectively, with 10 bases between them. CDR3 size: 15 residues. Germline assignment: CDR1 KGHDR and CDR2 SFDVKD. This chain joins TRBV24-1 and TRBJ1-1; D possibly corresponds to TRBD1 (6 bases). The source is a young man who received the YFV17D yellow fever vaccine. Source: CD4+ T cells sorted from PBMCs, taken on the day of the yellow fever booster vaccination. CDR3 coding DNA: TGTGCCACCAGTGATTCGGGCAGGGGGAACACTGAAGCTTTCTTT. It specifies CATSDSGRGNTEAFF.